One T cell receptor beta chain is described in this entry. These data come from a study of cytomegalovirus exposure and HLA in healthy donors. Germline V gene lookup returns CDR1 SQVTM and CDR2 ANQGSEA. Germline trimming cut 4 bases from V and 0 bases from J; bases unmatched to any gene: 9. This CDR3 contains 15 residues. The protocol was immunoSEQ multiplex PCR, while the TCRdb copy is restricted to in-frame clones and leaves out a portion. The sample includes 150,000 to 250,000 clones, 84% seen only once; the top ten take roughly 13%. Material for sequencing was PBMCs. This TCR was sampled from a woman aged 25 to 39 in good health and CMV-seropositive. The chain is built from TRBV29-1 and TRBJ2-7, with 7 nucleotides matching TRBD2. The CDR3 DNA reads TGCAGCGTTGCGGTACTAGCGCGGAGCTCCTACGAGCAGTACTTC. It is translated as CSVAVLARSSYEQYF.